This TCR beta chain was retrieved from a study of blood T cells in healthy people across ages. General study findings and limits: Estimates of total diversity, which came from one million sequenced T cells, were considered to be underestimates. Unsorted PBMC material precluded a definitive naive versus antigen-experienced comparison.

With a J-beta primer mix and a sample-barcoded 5' primer, a second PCR ran about 6 to 11 cycles. TCRdb recomputed calls from the 5' RACE reads with MiXCR, one row per CDR3 protein. The table shows under 2,000,000 distinct CDR3 sequences, with just under 50% occurring only once. Germline-derived CDR1 and CDR2 are DFQATT and SNEGSKA (reference sequence). The CDR3 runs to 14 residues. V lost 3 bases and J 1 base, leaving 12 bases between the germline ends. This clonotype showed up just a few times. Antigen specificity is unknown. The chain couples TRBV20-1 to TRBJ2-5; a possible D gene is TRBD2 (6 bases). The material sequenced was blood. This receptor was obtained from a woman between 40 and 55 years old in good health. CDR3 amino acids: CSARGRGGQETQYF. The DNA of the CDR3 is TGCAGTGCTAGGGGGCGGGGAGGCCAAGAGACCCAGTACTTC.